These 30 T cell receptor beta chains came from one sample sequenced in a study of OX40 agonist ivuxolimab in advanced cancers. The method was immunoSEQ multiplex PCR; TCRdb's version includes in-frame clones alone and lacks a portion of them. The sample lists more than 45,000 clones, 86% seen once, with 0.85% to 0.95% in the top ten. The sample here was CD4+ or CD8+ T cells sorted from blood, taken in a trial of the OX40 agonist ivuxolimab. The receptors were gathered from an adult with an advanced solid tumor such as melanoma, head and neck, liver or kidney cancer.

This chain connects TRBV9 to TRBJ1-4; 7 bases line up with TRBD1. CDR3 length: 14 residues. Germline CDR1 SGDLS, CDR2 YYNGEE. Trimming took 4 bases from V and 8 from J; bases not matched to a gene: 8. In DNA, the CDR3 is TGTGCCAGCAGCCCACAAACGGACAGGGAAAAACTGTTTTTT. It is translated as CASSPQTDREKLFF.

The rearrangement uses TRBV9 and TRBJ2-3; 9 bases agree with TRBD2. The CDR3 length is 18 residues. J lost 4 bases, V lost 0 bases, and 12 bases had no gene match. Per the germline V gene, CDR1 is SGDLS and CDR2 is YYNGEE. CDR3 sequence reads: CASSVATDSSGTADTQYF. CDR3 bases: TGTGCCAGCAGCGTAGCCACGGACTCTAGCGGGACGGCAGATACGCAGTATTTT.

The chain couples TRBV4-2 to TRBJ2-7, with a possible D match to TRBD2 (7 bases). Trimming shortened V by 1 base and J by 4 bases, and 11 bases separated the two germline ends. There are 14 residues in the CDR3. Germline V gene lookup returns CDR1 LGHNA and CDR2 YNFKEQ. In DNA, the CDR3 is TGTGCCAGCAGCCAAGGGCGGGGGACATACGAGCAGTACTTC. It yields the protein CASSQGRGTYEQYF.

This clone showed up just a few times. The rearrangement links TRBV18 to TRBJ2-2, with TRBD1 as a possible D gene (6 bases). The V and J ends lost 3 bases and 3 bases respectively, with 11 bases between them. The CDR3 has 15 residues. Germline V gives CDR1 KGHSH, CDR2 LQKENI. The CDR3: CASSPNRDYTGELFF. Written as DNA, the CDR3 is TGTGCCAGCTCACCCAACAGGGATTACACCGGGGAGCTGTTTTTT.

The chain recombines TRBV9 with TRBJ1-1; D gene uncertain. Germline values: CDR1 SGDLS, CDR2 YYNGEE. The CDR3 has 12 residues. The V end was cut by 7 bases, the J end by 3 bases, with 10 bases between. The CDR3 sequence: CASGRVDTEAFF. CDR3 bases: TGTGCCAGCGGAAGGGTGGACACTGAAGCTTTCTTT. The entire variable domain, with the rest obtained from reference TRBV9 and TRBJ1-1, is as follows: DSGVTQTPKHLITATGQRVTLRCSPRSGDLSVYWYQQSLDQGLQFLIQYYNGEERAKGNILERFSAQQFPDLHSELNLSSLELGDSALYFCASGRVDTEAFFGQGTRLTVV.

The CDR3 sequence is CASSLSGGYNEQFF. The CDR3 coding sequence is TGCGCCAGCAGCTTGTCGGGGGGGTACAATGAGCAGTTCTTC. The V and J genes are TRBV5-1 and TRBJ2-1, with 8 bases that match TRBD2. The CDR3 spans 14 residues. From germline, CDR1 is SGHRS and CDR2 YFSETQ. The V segment lost 1 base and the J segment 4 bases; nucleotides outside the gene matches: 1.

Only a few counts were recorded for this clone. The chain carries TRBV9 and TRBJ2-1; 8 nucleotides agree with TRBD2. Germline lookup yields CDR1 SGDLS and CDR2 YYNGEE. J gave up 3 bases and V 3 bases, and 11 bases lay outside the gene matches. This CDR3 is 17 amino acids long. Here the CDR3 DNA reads TGTGCCAGCAGCGGACATCAGCGGGAGTTGAACTACAATGAGCAGTTCTTC. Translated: CASSGHQRELNYNEQFF.

CDR3 region: CASSLEGAGEQFF. The CDR3 nucleotides are TGTGCCAGCAGCTTGGAGGGGGCCGGTGAGCAGTTCTTC. The rearrangement uses TRBV5-4 and TRBJ2-1, with 7 bases lining up with TRBD1. With V trimmed by 0 bases and J by 9 bases, 3 bases remained unmatched. Germline-derived CDR1 and CDR2 are SGHNT and YYREEE (reference sequence). This CDR3 spans 13 amino acids.

The CDR3 nucleotides read TGTGCCAGTAGTCCACGGGTTAGGACAGGGGGCGGCGGGGCCAACGTCCTGACTTTC. It encodes CASSPRVRTGGGGANVLTF. The rearrangement links TRBV19 to TRBJ2-6, with TRBD1 matching 11 bases. The germline CDR1 and CDR2 sequences are LNHDA and SQIVND (reference sequence). Trimming took 5 bases from V and 4 from J; bases not matched to a gene: 13. The CDR3 is 19 residues long.

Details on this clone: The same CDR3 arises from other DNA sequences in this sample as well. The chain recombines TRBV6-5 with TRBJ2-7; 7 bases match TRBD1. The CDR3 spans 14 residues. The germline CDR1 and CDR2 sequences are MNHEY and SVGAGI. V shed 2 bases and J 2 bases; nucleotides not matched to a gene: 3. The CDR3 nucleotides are TGTGCCAGCAGTTACGGTCAGGGGGCCTACGAGCAGTACTTC. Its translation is CASSYGQGAYEQYF.

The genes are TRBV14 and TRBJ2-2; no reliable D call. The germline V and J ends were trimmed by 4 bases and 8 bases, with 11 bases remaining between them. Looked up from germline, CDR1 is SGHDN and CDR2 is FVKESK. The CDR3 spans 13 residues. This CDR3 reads CASSPILAGELFF. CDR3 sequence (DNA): TGTGCCAGCAGCCCGATACTTGCAGGGGAGCTGTTTTTT.

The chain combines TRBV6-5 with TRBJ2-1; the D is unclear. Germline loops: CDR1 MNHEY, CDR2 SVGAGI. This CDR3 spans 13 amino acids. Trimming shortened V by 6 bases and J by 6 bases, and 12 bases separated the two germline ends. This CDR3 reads CASRRANFNEQFF. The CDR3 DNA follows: TGTGCCAGCAGAAGAGCTAACTTCAATGAGCAGTTCTTC.

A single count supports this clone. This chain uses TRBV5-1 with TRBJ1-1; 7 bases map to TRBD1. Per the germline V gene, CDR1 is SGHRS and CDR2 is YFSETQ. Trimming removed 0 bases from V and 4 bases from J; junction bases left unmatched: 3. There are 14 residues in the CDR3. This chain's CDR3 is CASSLGTGGTEAFF. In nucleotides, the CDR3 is TGCGCCAGCAGCTTGGGGACAGGCGGCACTGAAGCTTTCTTT. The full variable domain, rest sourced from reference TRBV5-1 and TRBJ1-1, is KAGVTQTPRYLIKTRGQQVTLSCSPISGHRSVSWYQQTPGQGLQFLFEYFSETQRNKGNFPGRFSGRQFSNSRSEMNVSTLELGDSALYLCASSLGTGGTEAFFGQGTRLTVV.

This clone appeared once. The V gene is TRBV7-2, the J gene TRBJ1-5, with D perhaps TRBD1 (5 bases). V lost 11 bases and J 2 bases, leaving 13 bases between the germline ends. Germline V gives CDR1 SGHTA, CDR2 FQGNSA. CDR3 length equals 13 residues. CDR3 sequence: CASAPGGNQPQHF. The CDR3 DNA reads TGTGCCTCGGCCCCGGGGGGCAATCAGCCCCAGCATTTT.

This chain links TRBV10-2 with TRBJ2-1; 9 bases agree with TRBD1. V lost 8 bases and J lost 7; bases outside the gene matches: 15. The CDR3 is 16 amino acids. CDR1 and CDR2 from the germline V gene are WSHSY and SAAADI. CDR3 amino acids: CASGRSGTGIGNEQFF. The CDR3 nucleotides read TGCGCCAGCGGACGCTCCGGGACAGGGATCGGGAATGAGCAGTTCTTC.

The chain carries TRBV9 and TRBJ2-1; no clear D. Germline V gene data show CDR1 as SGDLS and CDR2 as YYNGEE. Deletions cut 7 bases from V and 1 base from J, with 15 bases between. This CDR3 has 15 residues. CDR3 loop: CASSPLGASYNEQFF. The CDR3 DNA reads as TGTGCCAGCTCCCCCCTAGGAGCTTCCTACAATGAGCAGTTCTTC.

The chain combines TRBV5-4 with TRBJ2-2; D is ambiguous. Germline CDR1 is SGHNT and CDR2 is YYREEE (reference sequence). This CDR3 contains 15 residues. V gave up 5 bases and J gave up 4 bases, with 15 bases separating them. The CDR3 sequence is CASSPLGPSTGELFF. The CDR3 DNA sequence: TGTGCCAGCAGTCCCCTAGGGCCCAGCACCGGGGAGCTGTTTTTT.

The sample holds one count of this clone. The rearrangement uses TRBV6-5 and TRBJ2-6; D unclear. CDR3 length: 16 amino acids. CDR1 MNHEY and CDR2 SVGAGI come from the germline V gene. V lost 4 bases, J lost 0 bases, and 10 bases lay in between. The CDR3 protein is CASSFGRSSGANVLTF. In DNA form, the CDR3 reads TGTGCCAGCAGTTTTGGACGGAGCTCTGGGGCCAACGTCCTGACTTTC.

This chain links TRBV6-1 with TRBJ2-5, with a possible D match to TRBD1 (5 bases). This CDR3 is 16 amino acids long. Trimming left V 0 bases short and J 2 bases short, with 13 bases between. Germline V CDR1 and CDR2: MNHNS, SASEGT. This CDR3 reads CASSEALLGVQETQYF. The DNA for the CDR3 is TGTGCCAGCAGTGAAGCGCTTCTAGGGGTACAAGAGACCCAGTACTTC.

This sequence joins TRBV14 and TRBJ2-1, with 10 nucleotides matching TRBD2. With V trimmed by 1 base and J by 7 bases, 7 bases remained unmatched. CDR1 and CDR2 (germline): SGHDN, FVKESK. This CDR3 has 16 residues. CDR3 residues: CASSQGISGGNNEQFF. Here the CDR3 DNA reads TGTGCCAGCAGCCAAGGAATTAGCGGGGGGAATAATGAGCAGTTCTTC.

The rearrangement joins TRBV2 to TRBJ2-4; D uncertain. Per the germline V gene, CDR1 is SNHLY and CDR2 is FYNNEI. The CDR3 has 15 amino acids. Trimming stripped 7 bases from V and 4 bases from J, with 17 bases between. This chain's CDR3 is CASTGVGSAKNIQYF. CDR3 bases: TGTGCCAGCACAGGAGTGGGTTCGGCAAAAAACATTCAGTACTTC.

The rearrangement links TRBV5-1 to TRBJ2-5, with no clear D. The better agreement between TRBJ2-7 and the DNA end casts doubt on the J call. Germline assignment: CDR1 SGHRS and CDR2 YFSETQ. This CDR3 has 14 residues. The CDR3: CASSLAYSSYEQYF. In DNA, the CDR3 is TGCGCCAGCAGCTTGGCCTACAGCTCCTACGAGCAGTACTTC.

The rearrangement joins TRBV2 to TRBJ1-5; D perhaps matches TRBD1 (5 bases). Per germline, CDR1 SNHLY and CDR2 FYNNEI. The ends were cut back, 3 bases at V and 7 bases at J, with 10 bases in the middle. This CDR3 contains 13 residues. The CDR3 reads CASSDDSDQPQHF. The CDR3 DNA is TGTGCCAGCAGTGACGACAGCGACCAGCCCCAGCATTTT.

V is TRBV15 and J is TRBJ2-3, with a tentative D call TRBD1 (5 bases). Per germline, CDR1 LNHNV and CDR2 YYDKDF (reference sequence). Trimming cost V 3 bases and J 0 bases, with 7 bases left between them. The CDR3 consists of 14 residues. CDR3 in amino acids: CATSSRVSTDTQYF. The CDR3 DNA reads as TGTGCCACCAGCAGCAGGGTTAGCACAGATACGCAGTATTTT.

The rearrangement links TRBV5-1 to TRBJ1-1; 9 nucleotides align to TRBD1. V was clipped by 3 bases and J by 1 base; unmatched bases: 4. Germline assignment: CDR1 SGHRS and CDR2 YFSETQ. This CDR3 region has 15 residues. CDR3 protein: CASSYKQGANTEAFF. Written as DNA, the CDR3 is TGCGCCAGCAGCTATAAACAGGGGGCGAACACTGAAGCTTTCTTT.

CDR3: CASAFIDNTEAFF. In nucleotides, the CDR3 is TGTGCTAGTGCCTTCATTGATAACACTGAAGCTTTCTTT. V and J are TRBV12-5 and TRBJ1-1; D is undetermined. CDR1 is LGHNT, CDR2 FRNRAP, per germline. The V gene lost 7 bases and the J gene lost 2 bases, with 11 bases spanning the gap. The CDR3 contains 13 residues.

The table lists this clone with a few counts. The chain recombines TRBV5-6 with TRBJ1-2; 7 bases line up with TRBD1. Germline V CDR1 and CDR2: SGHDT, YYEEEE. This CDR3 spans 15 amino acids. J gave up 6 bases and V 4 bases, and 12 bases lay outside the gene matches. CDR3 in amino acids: CASSRTIQGPHGYTF. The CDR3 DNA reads TGTGCCAGCAGCCGTACCATACAGGGGCCCCATGGCTACACCTTC.

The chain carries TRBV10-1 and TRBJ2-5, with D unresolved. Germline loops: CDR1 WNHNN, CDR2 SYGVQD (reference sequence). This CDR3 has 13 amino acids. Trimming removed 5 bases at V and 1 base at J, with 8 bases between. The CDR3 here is CASSKGPQETQYF. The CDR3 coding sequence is TGCGCCAGCAGTAAAGGGCCCCAAGAGACCCAGTACTTC.

The CDR3 region is CAISQGLEGIGTPLHF. CDR3 DNA: TGTGCCATCAGTCAGGGTTTAGAGGGAATAGGGACACCCCTCCACTTT. The gene calls are TRBV10-3 and TRBJ1-6, with a weak D call TRBD1 (5 bases). The CDR3 is 16 amino acids. The germline V gene encodes CDR1 ENHRY and CDR2 SYGVKD. V was trimmed by 5 bases and J by 11 bases, leaving 22 bases between them.

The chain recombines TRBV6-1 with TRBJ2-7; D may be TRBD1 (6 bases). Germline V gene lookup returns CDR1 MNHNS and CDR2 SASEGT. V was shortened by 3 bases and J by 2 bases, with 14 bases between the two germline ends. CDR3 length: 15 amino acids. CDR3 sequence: CASSETQGGTYEQYF. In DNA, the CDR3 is TGTGCCAGCAGTGAGACACAGGGTGGCACCTACGAGCAGTACTTC.